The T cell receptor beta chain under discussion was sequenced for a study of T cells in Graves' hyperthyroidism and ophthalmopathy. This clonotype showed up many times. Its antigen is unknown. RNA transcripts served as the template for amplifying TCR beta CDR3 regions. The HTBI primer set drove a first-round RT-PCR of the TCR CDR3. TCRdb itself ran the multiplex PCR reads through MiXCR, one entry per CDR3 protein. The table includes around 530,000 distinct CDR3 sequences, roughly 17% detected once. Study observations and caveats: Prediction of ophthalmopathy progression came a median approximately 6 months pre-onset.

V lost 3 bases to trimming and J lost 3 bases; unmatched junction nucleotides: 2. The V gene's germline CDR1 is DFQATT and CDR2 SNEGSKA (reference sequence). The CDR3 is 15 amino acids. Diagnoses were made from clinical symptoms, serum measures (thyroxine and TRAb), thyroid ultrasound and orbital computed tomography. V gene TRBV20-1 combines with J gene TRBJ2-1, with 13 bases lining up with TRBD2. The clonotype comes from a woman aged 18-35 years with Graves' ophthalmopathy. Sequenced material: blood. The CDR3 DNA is TGCAGTGCTAGCTGGACTAGCGGGGGCTACAATGAGCAGTTCTTC. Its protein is CSASWTSGGYNEQFF.